A single sample gave rise to the 11 T cell receptor beta chains below, sequenced in a study of blood T cell repertoires in COVID-19. TCRdb's copy holds only in-frame clones and misses some; the assay was immunoSEQ multiplex PCR. The sample has about 270,000 clones, about 89% seen once. Sequenced sample: peripheral blood. These receptors originate from a man aged 35 to 55 with active or convalescent COVID-19.

The V call is TRBV6-5, the J call TRBJ2-2, with D maybe TRBD1 (5 bases). CDR3 length: 15 residues. V lost 10 bases to trimming and J lost 3 bases, with 18 bases between them. The V gene's germline CDR1 is MNHEY and CDR2 SVGAGI. For the CDR3, the DNA is TGTGCCACCCCCTTCCGCAGGGTCGACACCGGGGAGCTGTTTTTT. Translating gives CATPFRRVDTGELFF.

This chain uses TRBV25-1 with TRBJ1-2; the match to TRBD1 covers 8 bases. The CDR3 loop spans 13 amino acids. J was trimmed by 7 bases and V by 2 bases; bases with no gene match: 3. Germline V gives CDR1 MGHDK, CDR2 SYGVNS. DNA for the CDR3: TGTGCCAGCAGTGAACGGACAGGGTCTGGCTACACCTTC. Its protein product is CASSERTGSGYTF.

The rearrangement joins TRBV15 to TRBJ1-1; TRBD1 might be the D (5 bases). The CDR3 contains 13 residues. In germline, CDR1 is LNHNV, CDR2 YYDKDF (reference sequence). The V gene lost 6 bases and the J gene lost 7 bases, with 15 bases spanning the gap. CDR3: CATRIAGGSEAFF. For the CDR3, the DNA is TGTGCCACCAGAATCGCGGGGGGGAGTGAAGCTTTCTTT.

To note about this clone: Other DNA sequences in this sample translate to the same CDR3. The V and J genes are TRBV27 and TRBJ1-1, with D maybe TRBD1 (6 bases). Trimming pared 6 bases from V and 0 bases from J, leaving 11 bases between. The CDR3 sequence is 14 residues long. Looked up from germline, CDR1 is MNHEY and CDR2 is SMNVEV (reference sequence). The CDR3 nucleotides read TGTGCCAGCAGGCCACAGGGCATGAACACTGAAGCTTTCTTT. It encodes CASRPQGMNTEAFF.

This chain uses TRBV3-1 (or the pseudogene TRBV3-2) with TRBJ1-1; TRBD1 might be the D (5 bases). V was clipped by 1 base and J by 5 bases, with 14 bases between them. This CDR3 has 15 residues. CDR1 LGHDT and CDR2 YNNKEL come from the germline V gene (reference sequence). CDR3 DNA sequence: TGTGCCAGCAGCCAAGGGACATTCGGGGGAACTGAAGCTTTCTTT. Encoded protein: CASSQGTFGGTEAFF.

The genes are TRBV28 and TRBJ1-2; TRBD1 matches 9 bases. J was trimmed by 8 bases and V by 9 bases; bases with no gene match: 7. CDR1 and CDR2 (germline): MDHEN, SYDVKM. The CDR3 is made up of 12 amino acids. The CDR3 DNA reads TGTGCCAGTCAAACAGGGGGCTCGGGCTACACCTTC. This sequence encodes CASQTGGSGYTF.

This chain connects TRBV28 to TRBJ2-6, with D unresolved. The length of the CDR3 is 12 residues. CDR1 is MDHEN, CDR2 SYDVKM, per germline. Between the trimmed V and J ends, which lost 8 bases and 1 base, there was a span of 3 bases. The DNA of the CDR3 is TGTGCCAGCTATTCTGGGGCCAACGTCCTGACTTTC. This gives the protein CASYSGANVLTF.

The chain has TRBV7-7 and TRBJ2-3; 7 bases align to TRBD1. Germline-derived CDR1 and CDR2 are SSHAT and FNYEAQ (reference sequence). With 5 bases clipped from V and 1 base from J, the junction kept 6 bases outside the gene matches. The CDR3 is 15 amino acids. The CDR3 coding sequence is TGTGCCAGCAGCAAAGGGACAGAACGCACAGATACGCAGTATTTT. Translation gives CASSKGTERTDTQYF.

The rearrangement links TRBV5-4 to TRBJ2-1, with TRBD1 identical over 12 bases. There are 15 residues in the CDR3. V shed 4 bases, J shed 9 bases, and the junction held 8 bases outside the gene matches. Germline V gene sequence: CDR1 SGHNT, CDR2 YYREEE (reference sequence). In DNA form, the CDR3 reads TGTGCCAGCAGCCCGGGGACAGGGGGCGAGGGTGAGCAGTTCTTC. Translating it yields CASSPGTGGEGEQFF. Supplemented by reference TRBV5-4 and TRBJ2-1, the full variable domain reads ETGVTQSPTHLIKTRGQQVTLRCSSQSGHNTVSWYQQALGQGPQFIFQYYREEENGRGNFPPRFSGLQFPNYSSELNVNALELDDSALYLCASSPGTGGEGEQFFGPGTRLTVL.

The chain carries TRBV6-5 and TRBJ2-3, with 7 bases identical to TRBD2. The CDR3 has 14 residues. The germline V gene encodes CDR1 MNHEY and CDR2 SVGAGI. V shed 8 bases, J shed 0 bases, and the junction held 5 bases outside the gene matches. In DNA, the CDR3 is TGTGCCAGCGGAAGGGACTATAGCACAGATACGCAGTATTTT. It specifies CASGRDYSTDTQYF.

The rearrangement uses TRBV14 and TRBJ2-4; D might be TRBD1 (5 bases). From germline, CDR1 is SGHDN and CDR2 FVKESK. V lost 0 bases, J lost 15 bases, and 15 bases lay in between. The CDR3 covers 13 residues. CDR3 in amino acids: CASSQDTAGKRYF. The CDR3 region has the DNA TGTGCCAGCAGCCAAGATACGGCAGGGAAGAGGTACTTC.